This T cell receptor beta chain was identified in a study of cytomegalovirus exposure and HLA in healthy donors listed by TCRdb under 2017. For context, the study as a whole: In an earlier analysis of about 560 of the donors, around 290 Gb of sequence data and 100 million or so unique TCR beta sequences from about 190 million T cells were reported. About 280 gigabases of sequencing data and around 80 million unique TCR sequences made up an early release that covered several hundred HLA-typed donors. To study patterns of TCR occurrence, a later analysis re-analyzed previously published TCR beta repertoires from 700 or so donors and added high-resolution HLA genotyping. High-throughput TCR immunosequencing, statistical association of individual TCRs with disease status, and machine learning were combined to predict cytomegalovirus infection status. HLA typing included class I and class II loci at four-digit resolution. All discovery cohort repertoires had been generated using a single sequencing platform. Because of strong linkage in the cohort, roughly five DR-DQ haplotypes were treated as single units for association and clustering. An earlier analysis of around 540 of the donors applied high-throughput TCR beta sequencing to assess whether each TCR beta V gene segment acted as functional or pseudogenic. Donor age, sex, ethnicity and CMV serostatus were compiled together with the repertoire data. Typing coverage varied by locus: about 620-630 donors for A, B, C, DRB1 and DQB1; more than 500 for DQA1; about 570 for DPA1; around 450 for DPB1. The study aimed to test whether cataloging public T cell receptors could reveal signatures of past pathogen exposure. Genome-wide SNP genotypes for about three fifths of the roughly 700 donors were used in a later genetic analysis, which treated that subset as a discovery cohort. In the later analysis, no new phenotypic data were used to find candidate immune exposures; instead, reliance was placed on TCR beta sequences and their occurrence across donors. The study used immunosequencing to profile the T cell repertoires of approximately 640 subjects and linked those repertoires to cytomegalovirus serostatus. On average, roughly 200,000 unique TCR beta nucleotide sequences were sequenced per donor among more than 350 genotyped donors of the cohort, with roughly 18% of those sequences being non-productive. Among the roughly 400 genotyped donors, approximately 82% belonged to the genetic ancestry cluster associated with self-reported Caucasian donors. Besides the first cohort of around 700 subjects, a separate validation cohort made up of 120 different subjects was used. Study-wide conclusions, independent of this receptor: A later analysis found that TCR association rates varied across HLA loci, with DRB1 alleles showing the most associated TCRs and HLA-C alleles the fewest. Some IMGT-functional V segments, including TRBV6-2 and TRBV6-3, could not be distinguished by the 87-base-pair reads and were therefore excluded. At a false discovery rate of 0.05, a later analysis linked some 18,000 TCR beta sequences to specific HLA alleles. A later analysis found that most CMV-associated TCR beta chains appeared HLA-restricted, with HLA associations seemingly driven largely by CMV exposure. The classifier was reported to diagnose cytomegalovirus status with high specificity and sensitivity in both the original and validation cohorts. Broadly in line with IMGT annotations, most TCR beta V segments showed up in productive rearrangements about 87% or about 30% of the time in an earlier analysis of 450 to 750 of the donors. A later analysis reported that several top co-occurrence clusters appeared linked to parvovirus B19, influenza, CMV and Epstein-Barr virus. The authors suggested that the approach could potentially be extended to other disease states and immunological phenotypes. Most TCR sequences were seen in very few donors, while some public TCRs were found in many individuals. A few of the identified cytomegalovirus-associated TCR beta chains were confirmed in vitro to be specific for cytomegalovirus antigens. Correlated functional status among segregating V segments might be attributable to linkage disequilibrium, but an unknown experimental factor could not be ruled out. The cohort was sequenced for TCR beta chains only, and without alpha or paired-chain data the features that could be detected were limited. An association between a missense DCLRE1C variant and V-gene and J-gene trimming of TCR beta chains was found in a later genetic analysis and replicated in an independent cohort. HLA typing was unavailable for some donors at each locus, so association tests used only the typed subset. For the cohort, immune exposure information was limited to CMV serostatus. A further reported finding was that TCR beta sequences accurately predicted the HLA-A and HLA-B alleles for most subjects in the first cohort. A cluster of highly shared sequence variants was judged likely to represent a technical artifact of the sequencing pipeline. Assigning TCR associations to individual alleles was difficult when HLA alleles, especially DR and DQ, strongly co-occurred. The study gave a list of about 160 TCR beta chains associated with cytomegalovirus. The earlier analysis of about 600 of the donors excluded some 15 rarely observed V segments, including chromosome 9 orphons, because counts were too low. In a later analysis, HLA-associated TCR beta chains showed more clonal expansion and lower generation probabilities than non-associated chains that were equally common. Compared with the roughly 700-donor mean, donors in an Asian-associated ancestry cluster had fewer N-insertions in productive TCRs, according to a later genetic analysis. The presence/absence analyses assumed that sequencing depth was roughly uniform across donors, and that assumption may not be true.

Library preparation used the immunoSEQ multiplex PCR assay. The multiplex PCR relied on a mix of 60 forward primers for TCR Vbeta segments and 13 reverse primers for TCR Jbeta segments. The CDR3 region of rearranged TCR beta genes was amplified from genomic DNA by a multiplex PCR assay. On the Illumina HiSeq System, the amplified TCR beta libraries were sequenced as 87-base-pair reads. Processing in the source paper ran as follows. In a later analysis, tens of millions of unique TCR beta chains were counted across the 500 to 850 repertoires, and roughly 11 million of these chains were shared by at least two donors. Raw reads were error-corrected and collapsed into unique sequences with a nearest-neighbor algorithm that merged closely related sequences to remove PCR and sequencing errors. To assign V, D and J gene segments, CDR3 sequences were aligned to IMGT reference sequences. For a sequence to be retained, at least a six-nucleotide match to both a V gene segment and a J gene segment was required. A rearrangement was called productive if the CDR3 had no stop codons and remained in frame with V and J, and every other rearrangement was called non-productive. Following IMGT convention, CDR3 was defined as the stretch from the second conserved V-encoded cysteine to the conserved J-encoded phenylalanine. In an earlier analysis of 500 to 650 of the donors, sequences lacking an unambiguous match to a single V gene segment were excluded. In an earlier analysis of some 590 of the donors, a V segment was called functional when productive rearrangements were above 56.7%, and segregating when the standard deviation between donors exceeded 5%. A statistical classification framework was built for diagnosing cytomegalovirus status from the catalog of TCR beta chain sequences. In a later analysis, V and J genes were assigned by comparing TCR nucleotide sequences against IMGT/GENE-DB human TR gene sequences. Using the TCRdist pipeline, a later analysis assigned CDR3 sequences along with most-parsimonious VDJ recombination scenarios. A later analysis defined each TCR beta chain by its CDR3 amino acid sequence plus V-gene family, and excluded reads lacking a unique V-gene family. To address suspected cross-contamination and a sequencing artifact, a later analysis removed 592 highly shared, low-generation-probability nucleotide sequences. In a later analysis, a clonal expansion index for each public chain was calculated from normalized within-repertoire ranks of inferred template counts. In a later analysis, generation probabilities were computed using a VDJ recombination model fitted to out-of-frame rearrangements, and the results were checked against IGoR. Hypergeometric tests were used in a later analysis to score TCR-TCR, TCR-HLA and TCR-CMV co-occurrence, with a repertoire-size bias correction applied to the TCR pairs. In a later analysis, false discovery rates were estimated by permuting HLA or CMV assignments 20 times. A later analysis grouped co-occurring TCRs with DBSCAN, adding TCRdist sequence similarity when clustering within HLA-allele-positive subsets. Repertoires with fewer than 30,000 or more than 120,000 public chains were left out of co-occurrence clustering, as were a handful of repertoires with anomalous nucleotide sharing. The clones in this table, taken by TCRdb from immuneACCESS, are in-frame only. Not every clone is retained; where verified, under half of the shortfall comes from an unresolved V gene, and the cause of the rest is unknown. V, J and clone size derive from that table, while D and trimming were established from the DNA sequence. The sample table on file contains around 130,000 clones. The ten largest clones take up just under 2% of the sample.

In total, fewer than 750 healthy bone marrow donors made up the cohort. At the time of sampling, all cohort members were nominally healthy, though unrecorded immune exposures were likely present. The donor tested CMV seronegative, placing the donor among the roughly 400 seronegative members of the cohort. Every donor gave a peripheral blood sample, and the peripheral blood mononuclear cells from that sample were used for TCR beta sequencing. Genomic DNA was extracted from the blood cell samples with the Qiagen DNeasy Blood Extraction Kit. The germline V gene specifies SGHTA as CDR1 and FQGTGA as CDR2. The V end loses 1 base and the J end loses 6 bases, and a stretch of 10 bases separates them. The CDR3 covers 14 residues, taking in both the cysteine and the phenylalanine. Of the read, only the CDR3 DNA is kept; its 42 bases are in frame from base 1. Comments on this clone: Its antigen target is currently unknown.

This sequence originates from a woman in her sixties or seventies in good health and CMV-seronegative. The rearrangement joined TRBV7-3 to TRBJ2-1; 5 matching bases give a weak D call of TRBD2. Sequencing input: PBMCs. The CDR3 reads as follows: CASSLNPRGNEQFF. The sequence in DNA is TGTGCCAGCAGCTTAAACCCTCGGGGCAATGAGCAGTTCTTC.